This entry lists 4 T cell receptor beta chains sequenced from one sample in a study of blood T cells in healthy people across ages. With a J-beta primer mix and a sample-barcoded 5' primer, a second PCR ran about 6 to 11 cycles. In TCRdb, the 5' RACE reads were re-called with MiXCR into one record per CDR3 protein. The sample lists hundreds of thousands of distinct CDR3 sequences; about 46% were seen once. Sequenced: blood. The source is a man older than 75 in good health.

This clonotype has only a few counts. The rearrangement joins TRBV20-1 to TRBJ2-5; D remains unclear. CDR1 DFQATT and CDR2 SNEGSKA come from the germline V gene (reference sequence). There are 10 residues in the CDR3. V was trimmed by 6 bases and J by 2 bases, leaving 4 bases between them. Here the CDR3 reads CSAAQETQYF. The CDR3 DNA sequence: TGCAGTGCAGCTCAAGAGACCCAGTACTTC.

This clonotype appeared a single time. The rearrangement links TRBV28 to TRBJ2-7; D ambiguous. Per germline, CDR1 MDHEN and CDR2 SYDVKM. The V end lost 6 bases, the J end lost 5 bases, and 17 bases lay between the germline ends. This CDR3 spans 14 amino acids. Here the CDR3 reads CASSPQQSSNEQYF. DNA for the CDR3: TGTGCCAGCAGCCCCCAACAGAGCAGTAACGAGCAGTACTTC.

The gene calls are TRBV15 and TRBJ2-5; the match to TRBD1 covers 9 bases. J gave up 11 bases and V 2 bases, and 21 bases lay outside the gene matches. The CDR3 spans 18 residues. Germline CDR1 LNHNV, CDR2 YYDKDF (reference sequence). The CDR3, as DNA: TGTGCCACCAGCAGATTCCCGGGACAGGGTTTGGTAGGCAATGAGCAGTACTTC. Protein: CATSRFPGQGLVGNEQYF. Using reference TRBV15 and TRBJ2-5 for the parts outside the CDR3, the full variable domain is DAMVIQNPRYQVTQFGKPVTLSCSQTLNHNVMYWYQQKSSQAPKLLFHYYDKDFNNEADTPDNFQSRRPNTSFCFLDIRSPGLGDTAMYLCATSRFPGQGLVGNEQYFGPGTRLLVL.

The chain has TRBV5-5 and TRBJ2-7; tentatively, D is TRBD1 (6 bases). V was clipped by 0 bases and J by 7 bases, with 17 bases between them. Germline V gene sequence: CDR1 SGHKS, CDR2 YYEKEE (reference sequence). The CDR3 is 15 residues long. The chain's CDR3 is CASSLDRGMAGEQYF. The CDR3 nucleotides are TGTGCCAGCAGCTTGGATAGGGGGATGGCGGGTGAGCAGTACTTC.